Below, 10 T cell receptor beta chains from the same sample are listed, as sequenced in a study of somatic mutations in cytotoxic T cells in rheumatoid arthritis. The assay was immunoSEQ multiplex PCR, and TCRdb's table has in-frame clones only and misses some. Found here are some 40,000 clones, approximately 84% of them singletons; the top ten hold 3.2%. Sequencing used CD8+ T cells sorted from blood. The receptors come from a man aged 35-49 years in good health.

CDR3 residues: CASSAGTGGFYEQYF. The CDR3 nucleotides read TGTGCCAGCAGCGCCGGGACAGGGGGCTTCTACGAGCAGTACTTC. V gene TRBV9 combines with J gene TRBJ2-7; TRBD1 matches at 12 bases. The CDR3 consists of 15 residues. Germline V gene sequence: CDR1 SGDLS, CDR2 YYNGEE. The junction had 4 bases not matched to a gene; V was cut back by 3 bases and J by 3 bases.

The chain employs TRBV28 and TRBJ2-7, with 7 bases fitting TRBD1. The CDR3 is 15 amino acids. Germline V gene sequence: CDR1 MDHEN, CDR2 SYDVKM. V lost 5 bases and J lost 3; bases outside the gene matches: 10. The CDR3 DNA follows: TGTGCCAGCAGTCCGATGACAGGGTGGAACTACGAGCAGTACTTC. The encoded protein is CASSPMTGWNYEQYF.

The V and J genes are TRBV28 and TRBJ2-1; 13 nucleotides match TRBD2. CDR3 size: 16 residues. The germline CDR1 and CDR2 sequences are MDHEN and SYDVKM. V lost 3 bases, J lost 7 bases, and 6 bases stayed unmatched. The CDR3 nucleotides are TGTGCCAGCAGTTTGGTGACTAGCGGGAGGTTTAATGAGCAGTTCTTC. Its protein is CASSLVTSGRFNEQFF. Based on the CDR3 plus reference TRBV28 and TRBJ2-1, the full variable domain is DVKVTQSSRYLVKRTGEKVFLECVQDMDHENMFWYRQDPGLGLRLIYFSYDVKMKEKGDIPEGYSVSREKKERFSLILESASTNQTSMYLCASSLVTSGRFNEQFFGPGTRLTVL.

This clone was observed a single time. This chain links TRBV27 with TRBJ1-2, with 8 bases fitting TRBD1. CDR1 is MNHEY and CDR2 is SMNVEV in the germline V gene (reference sequence). The ends lost 2 bases at V and 5 bases at J; junction bases unmatched: 13. This CDR3 is 17 amino acids long. CDR3 in DNA: TGTGCCAGCAGTTTAATCCCCCTCGACAGGGGACCTTATGGCTACACCTTC. Amino acid sequence: CASSLIPLDRGPYGYTF.

This clone turned up a few times. This chain links TRBV7-8 with TRBJ2-7, with 11 bases lining up with TRBD2. The CDR3 length is 17 residues. Germline CDR1 reads SGHVS; CDR2 reads FQNEAQ. The V and J ends lost 5 bases and 0 bases, in that order; junction bases with no gene match: 9. The CDR3 nucleotides are TGTGCCAGCAGCGCAGGGACTAGCGGACTACTCTCCTACGAGCAGTACTTC. This translates into CASSAGTSGLLSYEQYF.

The chain links TRBV19 to TRBJ2-7, with D perhaps matching TRBD1 (5 bases). Trimming cost V 3 bases and J 3 bases, with 12 bases left between them. The CDR3 has 14 residues. CDR1 and CDR2 (germline): LNHDA, SQIVND (reference sequence). The CDR3 loop reads CASSIPDTGYEQYF. The DNA for the CDR3 is TGTGCCAGTAGTATTCCGGACACAGGCTACGAGCAGTACTTC. The entire variable domain, with the rest obtained from reference TRBV19 and TRBJ2-7, is as follows: DGGITQSPKYLFRKEGQNVTLSCEQNLNHDAMYWYRQDPGQGLRLIYYSQIVNDFQKGDIAEGYSVSREKKESFPLTVTSAQKNPTAFYLCASSIPDTGYEQYFGPGTRLTVT.

The chain links TRBV21-1 to TRBJ2-5; no DNA check was done on the table's D call, TRBD1. TRBV21-1 is deemed a pseudogene. The CDR3 loop spans 12 amino acids. This CDR3 reads CASSAHRDRYDF. CDR3 sequence (DNA): TGTGCCAGCAGCGCGCACCGGGACAGGTACGACTTC.

The genes are TRBV6-1 and TRBJ2-7, with D perhaps TRBD2 (5 bases). Trimming removed 0 bases at V and 3 bases at J, with 9 bases between. CDR1 and CDR2 (germline): MNHNS, SASEGT. This CDR3 is built from 14 residues. In DNA, the CDR3 is TGTGCCAGCAGTGAAGCGGTAGCGAGCTACGAGCAGTACTTC. This sequence encodes CASSEAVASYEQYF.

The chain couples TRBV4-1 to TRBJ2-7; D is perhaps TRBD1 (5 bases). CDR3 length: 13 residues. Trimming left V 3 bases short and J 3 bases short, with 9 bases between. The germline V gene has CDR1 MGHRA and CDR2 YSYEKL. For the CDR3, the DNA is TGCGCCAGCAGCCAGACAGATTACTACGAGCAGTACTTC. This encodes CASSQTDYYEQYF.

The rearrangement links TRBV11-3 to TRBJ2-3; 12 bases agree with TRBD1. This CDR3 has 17 residues. The ends lost 5 bases at V and 4 bases at J; junction bases unmatched: 10. Per the germline V gene, CDR1 is SGHNT and CDR2 is YENEEA. This chain's CDR3 is CASSATSGTGGPDTQYF. The CDR3 DNA reads TGTGCCAGCAGCGCAACTTCCGGGACAGGGGGCCCAGATACGCAGTATTTT.